A single sample is the source of the 3 T cell receptor beta chains below, sequenced in a study of shared clonotypes between healthy human individuals (TCRdb year 2020). Library method: the immunoSEQ multiplex PCR assay. TCRdb mirrors the immuneACCESS table, restricted to in-frame sequences. Some clones are absent from its copies; in checked studies, under half trace to an unresolved V gene, and the reason for the others is unknown. The sample includes some 2,500,000 clones, with approximately 93% observed a single time. 0.36% of the sample is taken by the ten largest. Sequencing input: naive CD4+ T cells from PBMCs. The sample's cell subset or site, from its label and the paper: CD45RA+ positively selected. These receptors all come from a man in his late teens or twenties in good health. Some clones in this sample may be carry-over from other donors' samples.

The chain employs TRBV15 and TRBJ1-4, with a possible D match to TRBD1 (5 bases). CDR3 length equals 15 residues. Between the trimmed V and J ends, which lost 5 bases and 1 base, there was a span of 11 bases. In germline, CDR1 is LNHNV, CDR2 YYDKDF (reference sequence). CDR3 protein: CATSAGTETNEKLFF. Here the CDR3 DNA reads TGTGCCACCAGCGCTGGGACTGAAACTAATGAAAAACTGTTTTTT. Full variable domain (remainder filled in from reference TRBV15 and TRBJ1-4): DAMVIQNPRYQVTQFGKPVTLSCSQTLNHNVMYWYQQKSSQAPKLLFHYYDKDFNNEADTPDNFQSRRPNTSFCFLDIRSPGLGDTAMYLCATSAGTETNEKLFFGSGTQLSVL.

The V and J genes are TRBV2 and TRBJ2-1; 7 bases fit TRBD1. Germline values: CDR1 SNHLY, CDR2 FYNNEI. The CDR3 extends over 11 amino acids. V was pared by 8 bases and J by 9 bases, with 4 bases of the junction left unmatched. The CDR3 loop is CASRGGGEQFF. CDR3 in DNA: TGTGCCAGCCGAGGGGGCGGTGAGCAGTTCTTC.

This sequence joins TRBV2 and TRBJ2-1, with TRBD2 matching over 8 bases. V gave up 7 bases and J gave up 9 bases; unmatched junction bases: 11. In germline, CDR1 is SNHLY, CDR2 FYNNEI. There are 14 residues in the CDR3. The CDR3 here is CASIIMGLGTEQFF. CDR3 DNA sequence: TGTGCCAGCATCATTATGGGACTAGGGACTGAGCAGTTCTTC.